Below, 12 T cell receptor beta chains from the same sample are listed, as sequenced in a study of blood T cell repertoires in COVID-19. Here immunoSEQ multiplex PCR was the method, and the copy in TCRdb shows in-frame clones only, minus some. The table includes approximately 140,000 clones, about 81% detected once. Sequenced sample: PBMCs or T cells enriched from blood (not recorded which). These receptor sequences come from a man between 35 and 55 years old with acute COVID-19.

The chain combines TRBV19 with TRBJ1-1, with TRBD1 as a possible D gene (5 bases). Looked up from germline, CDR1 is LNHDA and CDR2 is SQIVND (reference sequence). The CDR3 runs to 15 residues. V lost 5 bases to trimming and J lost 5 bases, with 18 bases between them. CDR3 in DNA: TGTGCCAGTAGTCCCCTATCGGGGGGGAGGACTGAAGCTTTCTTT. Translating it yields CASSPLSGGRTEAFF.

The gene calls are TRBV12-2 and TRBJ2-2; no DNA check was done on the table's D call, TRBD2. TRBV12-2 is flagged as a pseudogene. The CDR3 has 17 amino acids. Written as DNA, the CDR3 is TGTGCAAGTCGCTTCACTTCCGGGACTAGCTGGATCGGGGAGCTGTTTTTT. Protein: CASRFTSGTSWIGELFF.

The chain joins TRBV29-1 to TRBJ2-3; 11 bases fit TRBD1. The length of the CDR3 is 14 residues. The V gene end was trimmed by 8 bases and the J gene end by 4 bases; junction bases not matched to a gene: 8. Germline V gives CDR1 SQVTM, CDR2 ANQGSEA. CDR3 residues: CSSAGTGGADTQYF. The CDR3 DNA follows: TGCAGCTCCGCGGGGACAGGGGGAGCAGATACGCAGTATTTT.

CDR3 region: CATATPYRAAKTEAFF. CDR3 DNA sequence: TGTGCCACCGCGACCCCTTACAGGGCCGCCAAGACTGAAGCTTTCTTT. This chain connects TRBV19 to TRBJ1-1; tentatively, D is TRBD1 (6 bases). CDR3 length equals 16 residues. CDR1 LNHDA and CDR2 SQIVND come from the germline V gene (reference sequence). V was shortened by 10 bases and J by 5 bases, with 26 bases between the two germline ends.

The chain joins TRBV11-3 to TRBJ2-1, with 15 positions matching TRBD2. There are 17 residues in the CDR3. The trim removed 5 bases at V and 9 bases at J, leaving 11 bases unmatched. Germline loops: CDR1 SGHNT, CDR2 YENEEA. Written as DNA, the CDR3 is TGTGCCAGCAGCCCCGGACTAGCGGGAGGGATACGGGGTGAGCAGTTCTTC. Protein product: CASSPGLAGGIRGEQFF.

The chain couples TRBV5-5 to TRBJ1-4; D is unresolved. With 1 base removed from V and 10 bases from J, the gap between germline ends came to 14 bases. This CDR3 has 14 residues. Germline V gene data show CDR1 as SGHKS and CDR2 as YYEKEE (reference sequence). CDR3: CASSLYEGSGKLFF. CDR3 coding DNA: TGTGCCAGCAGCTTGTATGAAGGGAGTGGAAAACTGTTTTTT.

This chain links TRBV7-9 with TRBJ2-1; the match to TRBD1 covers 9 bases. Trimming at V came to 5 bases and at J to 8 bases, leaving 7 bases not matched to a gene. This CDR3 is 14 amino acids long. Germline V gene sequence: CDR1 SEHNR, CDR2 FQNEAQ (reference sequence). The CDR3 region is CASSARDRDDEQFF. CDR3 nucleotides: TGTGCCAGCAGCGCCCGGGACAGGGACGATGAGCAGTTCTTC. Looking up the rest from reference TRBV7-9 and TRBJ2-1 gives the full variable domain: DTGVSQNPRHKITKRGQNVTFRCDPISEHNRLYWYRQTLGQGPEFLTYFQNEAQLEKSRLLSDRFSAERPKGSFSTLEIQRTEQGDSAMYLCASSARDRDDEQFFGPGTRLTVL.

The CDR3 region has the DNA TGTGCCACCAGTGATCCCGATCAGCCCCAGCATTTT. This gives the protein CATSDPDQPQHF. The V and J genes are TRBV24-1 and TRBJ1-5; D unclear. V lost 3 bases to trimming and J lost 5 bases, with 4 bases between them. The CDR3 runs to 12 residues. Germline CDR1 reads KGHDR; CDR2 reads SFDVKD.

The gene calls are TRBV21-1 and TRBJ1-1. TRBV21-1 is shown as a pseudogene. The CDR3 covers 14 residues. CDR3 protein: CASSKALRNTEAFF. The CDR3 nucleotides are TGTGCCAGCAGCAAAGCGCTTAGGAACACTGAAGCTTTCTTT.

In its sample, this clone was seen once. The chain uses TRBV5-1 and TRBJ2-5; the D gene is possibly TRBD1 (5 bases). CDR1 is SGHRS and CDR2 is YFSETQ in the germline V gene. The CDR3 runs to 16 residues. V was clipped by 3 bases and J by 5 bases, with 20 bases between them. The CDR3 protein is CASSSSALSGMETQYF. CDR3 nucleotides: TGCGCCAGCAGCTCATCGGCACTCTCAGGGATGGAGACCCAGTACTTC.

This clone was seen just once. J is TRBJ2-3 and V is TRBV5-1; a possible D gene is TRBD2 (5 bases). V was trimmed by 0 bases and J by 5 bases, leaving 10 bases between them. The CDR3 has 14 residues. Per the germline V gene, CDR1 is SGHRS and CDR2 is YFSETQ. As DNA, the CDR3 is TGCGCCAGCAGCTTGGAACTAGGAAGAGATACGCAGTATTTT. It specifies CASSLELGRDTQYF.

This clone was seen a handful of times. This chain connects TRBV5-5 to TRBJ2-7; D gene uncertain. The CDR3 extends over 13 amino acids. Germline CDR1 and CDR2: SGHKS and YYEKEE (reference sequence). The germline V and J ends were trimmed by 0 bases and 1 base, with 5 bases remaining between them. The CDR3 DNA reads as TGTGCCAGCAGCTTGGACAATTCCTACGAGCAGTACTTC. This translates into CASSLDNSYEQYF.